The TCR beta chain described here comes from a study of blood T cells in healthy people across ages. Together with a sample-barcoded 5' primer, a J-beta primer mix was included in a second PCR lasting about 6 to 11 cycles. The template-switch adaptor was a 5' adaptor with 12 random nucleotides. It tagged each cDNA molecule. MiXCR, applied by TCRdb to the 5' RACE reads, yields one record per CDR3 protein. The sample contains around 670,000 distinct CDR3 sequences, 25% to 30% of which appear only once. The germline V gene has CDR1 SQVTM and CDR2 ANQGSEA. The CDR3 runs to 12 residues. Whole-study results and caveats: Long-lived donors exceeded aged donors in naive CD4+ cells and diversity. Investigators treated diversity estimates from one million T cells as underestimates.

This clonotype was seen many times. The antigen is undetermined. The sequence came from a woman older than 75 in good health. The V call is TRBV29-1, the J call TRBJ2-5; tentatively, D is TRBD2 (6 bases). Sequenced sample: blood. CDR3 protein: CSARWGVETQYF. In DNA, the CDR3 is TGCAGTGCCCGGTGGGGGGTAGAGACCCAGTACTTC.